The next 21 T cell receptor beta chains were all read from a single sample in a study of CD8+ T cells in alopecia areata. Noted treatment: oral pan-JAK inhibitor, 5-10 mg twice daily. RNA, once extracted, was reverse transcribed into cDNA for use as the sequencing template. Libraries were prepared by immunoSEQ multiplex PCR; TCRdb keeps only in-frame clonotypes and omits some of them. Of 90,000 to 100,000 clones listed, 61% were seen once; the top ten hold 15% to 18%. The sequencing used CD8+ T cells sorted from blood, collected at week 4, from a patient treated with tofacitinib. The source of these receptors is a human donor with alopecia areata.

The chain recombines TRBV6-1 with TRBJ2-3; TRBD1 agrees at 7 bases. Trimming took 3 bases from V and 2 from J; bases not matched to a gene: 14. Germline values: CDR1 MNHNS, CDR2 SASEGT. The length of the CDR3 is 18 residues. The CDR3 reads CASSDRGTATGVTDTQYF. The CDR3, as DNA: TGTGCCAGCAGTGATAGAGGGACAGCCACTGGGGTCACAGATACGCAGTATTTT.

CDR3 loop: CASSLGSYGYTF. For the CDR3, the DNA is TGTGCCAGCAGCTTGGGGAGCTATGGCTACACCTTC. The chain links TRBV13 to TRBJ1-2; D remains unclear. Trimming stripped 3 bases from V and 4 bases from J, with 6 bases between. Germline CDR1 is PRHDT and CDR2 is FYEKMQ (reference sequence). The CDR3 consists of 12 residues.

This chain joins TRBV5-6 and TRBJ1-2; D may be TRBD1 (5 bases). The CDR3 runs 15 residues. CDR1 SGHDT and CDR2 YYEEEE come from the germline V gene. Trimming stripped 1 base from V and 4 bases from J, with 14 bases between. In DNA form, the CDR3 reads TGTGCCAGCAGCTTGTCCGGGGCAGGGTCCTATGGCTACACCTTC. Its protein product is CASSLSGAGSYGYTF.

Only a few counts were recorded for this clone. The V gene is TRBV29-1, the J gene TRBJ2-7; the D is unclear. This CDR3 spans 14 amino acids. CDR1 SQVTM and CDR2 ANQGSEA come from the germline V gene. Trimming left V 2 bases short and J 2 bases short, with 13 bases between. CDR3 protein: CSVEKDNRPYEQYF. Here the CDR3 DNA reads TGCAGCGTTGAAAAGGATAACAGACCCTACGAGCAGTACTTC.

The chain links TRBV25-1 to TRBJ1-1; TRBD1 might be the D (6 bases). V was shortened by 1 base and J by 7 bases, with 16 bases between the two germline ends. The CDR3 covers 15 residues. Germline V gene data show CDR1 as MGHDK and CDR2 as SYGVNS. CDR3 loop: CASSELWGPRGEAFF. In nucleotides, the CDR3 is TGTGCCAGCAGTGAATTGTGGGGGCCGAGAGGTGAAGCTTTCTTT.

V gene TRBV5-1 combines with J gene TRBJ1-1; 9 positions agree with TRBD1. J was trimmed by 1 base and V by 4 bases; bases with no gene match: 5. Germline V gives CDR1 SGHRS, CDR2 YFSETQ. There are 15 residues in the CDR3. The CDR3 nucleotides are TGCGCCAGCAGCCTGACAGGGGGATCGAACACTGAAGCTTTCTTT. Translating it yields CASSLTGGSNTEAFF.

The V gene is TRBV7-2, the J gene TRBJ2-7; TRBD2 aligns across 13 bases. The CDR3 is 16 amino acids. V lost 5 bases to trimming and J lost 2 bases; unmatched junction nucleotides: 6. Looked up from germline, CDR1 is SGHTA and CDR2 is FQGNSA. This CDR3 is CASSPQTSGGTYEQYF. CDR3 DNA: TGTGCCAGCAGCCCACAGACTAGCGGGGGGACCTACGAGCAGTACTTC.

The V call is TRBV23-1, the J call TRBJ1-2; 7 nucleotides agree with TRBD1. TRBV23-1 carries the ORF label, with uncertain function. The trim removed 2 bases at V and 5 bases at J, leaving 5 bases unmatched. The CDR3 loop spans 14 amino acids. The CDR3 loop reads CASSQRTGGYGYTF. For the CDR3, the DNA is TGCGCCAGCAGTCAACGGACAGGAGGGTATGGCTACACCTTC.

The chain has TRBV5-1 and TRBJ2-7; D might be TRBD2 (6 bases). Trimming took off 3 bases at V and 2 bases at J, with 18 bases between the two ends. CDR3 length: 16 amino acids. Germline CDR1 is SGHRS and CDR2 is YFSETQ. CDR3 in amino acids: CASSSNSGMYAYEQYF. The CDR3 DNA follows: TGCGCCAGCAGCTCGAATAGCGGAATGTACGCCTACGAGCAGTACTTC.

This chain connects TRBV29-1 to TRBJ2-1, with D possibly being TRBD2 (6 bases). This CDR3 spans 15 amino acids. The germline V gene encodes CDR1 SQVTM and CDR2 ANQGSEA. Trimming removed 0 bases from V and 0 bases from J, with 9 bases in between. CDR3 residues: CSVEERGNSYNEQFF. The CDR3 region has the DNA TGCAGCGTTGAAGAGCGGGGCAACTCCTACAATGAGCAGTTCTTC.

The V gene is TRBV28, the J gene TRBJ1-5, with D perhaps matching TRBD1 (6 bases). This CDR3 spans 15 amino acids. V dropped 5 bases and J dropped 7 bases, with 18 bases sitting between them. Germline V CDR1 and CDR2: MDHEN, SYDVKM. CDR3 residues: CASSPFWGAEQPQHF. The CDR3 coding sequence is TGTGCCAGCAGTCCCTTCTGGGGGGCAGAGCAGCCCCAGCATTTT.

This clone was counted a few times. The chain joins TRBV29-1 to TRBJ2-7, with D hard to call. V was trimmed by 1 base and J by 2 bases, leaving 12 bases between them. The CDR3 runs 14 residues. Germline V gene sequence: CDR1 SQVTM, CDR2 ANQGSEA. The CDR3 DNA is TGCAGCGTTGAAGTGGCATCCGAGGCCTACGAGCAGTACTTC. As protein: CSVEVASEAYEQYF.

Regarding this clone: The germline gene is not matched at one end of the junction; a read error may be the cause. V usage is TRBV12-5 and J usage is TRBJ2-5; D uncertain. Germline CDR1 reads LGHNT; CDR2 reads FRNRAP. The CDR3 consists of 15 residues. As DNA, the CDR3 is TGTGCTAGTGGTTTGGGGGCAGCAGAAGAAGAGACCCAGCACTTC. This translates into CASGLGAAEEETQHF.

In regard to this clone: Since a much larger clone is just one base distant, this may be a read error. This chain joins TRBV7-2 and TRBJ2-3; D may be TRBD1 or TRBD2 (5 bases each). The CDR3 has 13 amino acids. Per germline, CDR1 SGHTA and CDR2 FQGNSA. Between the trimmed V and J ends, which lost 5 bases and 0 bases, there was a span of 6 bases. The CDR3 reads CASSRDSTDTQYF. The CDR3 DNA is TGTGCCAGCAGCCGGGACAGCACAGATACGCAGTATTTT.

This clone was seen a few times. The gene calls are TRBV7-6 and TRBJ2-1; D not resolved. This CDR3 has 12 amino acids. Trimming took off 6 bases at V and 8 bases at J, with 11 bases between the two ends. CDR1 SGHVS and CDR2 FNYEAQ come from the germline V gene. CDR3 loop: CASSQGYDEQFF. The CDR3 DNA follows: TGTGCCAGCAGTCAAGGTTACGATGAGCAGTTCTTC.

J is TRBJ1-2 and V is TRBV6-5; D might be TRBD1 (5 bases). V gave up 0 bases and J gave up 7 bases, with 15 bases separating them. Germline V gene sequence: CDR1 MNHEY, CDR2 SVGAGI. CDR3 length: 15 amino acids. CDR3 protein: CASSYSASGMGGYTF. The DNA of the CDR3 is TGTGCCAGCAGTTACTCCGCCTCAGGGATGGGTGGCTACACCTTC.

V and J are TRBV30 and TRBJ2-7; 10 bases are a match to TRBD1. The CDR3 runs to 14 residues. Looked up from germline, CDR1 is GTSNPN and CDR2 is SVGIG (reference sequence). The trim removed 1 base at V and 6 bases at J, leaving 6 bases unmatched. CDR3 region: CAWSGGTGACEQYF. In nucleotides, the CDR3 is TGTGCCTGGAGTGGGGGGACAGGGGCCTGCGAGCAGTACTTC.

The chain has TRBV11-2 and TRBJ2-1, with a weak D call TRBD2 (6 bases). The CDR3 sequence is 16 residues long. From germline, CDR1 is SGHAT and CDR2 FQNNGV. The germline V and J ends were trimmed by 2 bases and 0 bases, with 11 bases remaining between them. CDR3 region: CASSLRGGNSYNEQFF. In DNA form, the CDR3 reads TGTGCCAGCAGCTTAAGGGGCGGGAACTCCTACAATGAGCAGTTCTTC.

CDR3 in DNA: TGCAGCGTTGAAACAGTGAACCCACCACCCTACGAGCAGTACTTC. Protein product: CSVETVNPPPYEQYF. V usage is TRBV29-1 and J usage is TRBJ2-7; no reliable D call. V was trimmed by 2 bases and J by 2 bases, leaving 16 bases between them. This CDR3 has 15 amino acids. Per the germline V gene, CDR1 is SQVTM and CDR2 is ANQGSEA.

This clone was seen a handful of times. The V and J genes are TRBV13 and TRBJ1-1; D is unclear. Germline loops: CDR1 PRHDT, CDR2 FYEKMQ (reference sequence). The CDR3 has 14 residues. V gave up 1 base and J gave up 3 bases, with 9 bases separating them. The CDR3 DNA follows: TGTGCCAGCAGCTTAGCGGGTAGTGACACTGAAGCTTTCTTT. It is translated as CASSLAGSDTEAFF.

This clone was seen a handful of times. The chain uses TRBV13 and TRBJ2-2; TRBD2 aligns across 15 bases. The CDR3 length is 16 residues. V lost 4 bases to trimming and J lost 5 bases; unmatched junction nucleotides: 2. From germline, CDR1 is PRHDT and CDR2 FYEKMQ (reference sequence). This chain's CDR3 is CASSYGLAGGTGELFF. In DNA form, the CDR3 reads TGTGCCAGCAGCTACGGACTAGCGGGGGGGACCGGGGAGCTGTTTTTT.